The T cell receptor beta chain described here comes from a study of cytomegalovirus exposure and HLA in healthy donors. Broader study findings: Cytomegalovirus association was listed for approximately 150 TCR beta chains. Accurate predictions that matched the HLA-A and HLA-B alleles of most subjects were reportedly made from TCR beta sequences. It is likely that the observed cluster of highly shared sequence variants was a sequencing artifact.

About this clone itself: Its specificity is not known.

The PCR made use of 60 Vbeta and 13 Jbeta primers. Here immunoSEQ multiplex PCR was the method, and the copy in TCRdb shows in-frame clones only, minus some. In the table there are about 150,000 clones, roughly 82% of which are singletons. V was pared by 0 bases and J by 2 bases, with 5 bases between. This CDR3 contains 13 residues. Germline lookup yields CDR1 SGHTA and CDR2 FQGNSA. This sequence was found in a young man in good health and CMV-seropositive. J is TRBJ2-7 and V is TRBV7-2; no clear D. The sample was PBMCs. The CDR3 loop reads CASSLAPAYEQYF. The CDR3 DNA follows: TGTGCCAGCAGCTTAGCCCCAGCCTACGAGCAGTACTTC.